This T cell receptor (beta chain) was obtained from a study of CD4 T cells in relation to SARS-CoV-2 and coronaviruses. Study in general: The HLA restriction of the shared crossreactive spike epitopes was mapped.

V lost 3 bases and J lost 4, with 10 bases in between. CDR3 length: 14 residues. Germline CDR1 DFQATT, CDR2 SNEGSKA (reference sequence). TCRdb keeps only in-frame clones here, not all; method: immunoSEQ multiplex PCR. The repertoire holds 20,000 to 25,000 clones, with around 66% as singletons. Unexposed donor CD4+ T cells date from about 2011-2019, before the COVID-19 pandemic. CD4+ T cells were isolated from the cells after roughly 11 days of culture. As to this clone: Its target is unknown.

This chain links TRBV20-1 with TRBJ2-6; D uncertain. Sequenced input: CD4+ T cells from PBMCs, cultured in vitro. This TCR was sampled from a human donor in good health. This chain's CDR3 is CSASQLEGANVLTF. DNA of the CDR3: TGCAGTGCTAGTCAACTCGAGGGGGCCAACGTCCTGACTTTC.